The TCR beta chain described here comes from a study of T cell repertoires in aging, cancer and after chemotherapy. Study-level background: Donors were grouped into six age bands spanning 30 or younger through 70 or older.

Overall study results and limits: No conclusions about immunological memory after chemotherapy can be drawn from the repertoire data. Across the chemotherapy interval, each cancer cohort showed higher median generation probability, suggesting thymic rebound.

By share, this clonotype ranks as medium-sized. Its cognate antigen is unknown. Rearranged V-D-J TRB sequences were amplified with a mixed TRB-A/B primer pool. TCRdb processed the multiplex PCR reads anew with MiXCR; each CDR3 protein has one entry. The data contain 950 to 1,500 distinct CDR3 sequences, about 30% of them singletons. CDR3 size: 14 residues. Germline CDR1 is DFQATT and CDR2 is SNEGSKA (reference sequence). Germline trimming cut 4 bases from V and 5 bases from J; bases unmatched to any gene: 7. Peripheral blood genomic DNA, not sorted cells or RNA, was the template. This chain joins TRBV20-1 and TRBJ1-4; 7 positions agree with TRBD1. This sequence was found in a human donor with a solid tumor. The specimen sequenced was blood. CDR3 loop: CSATQPGGNEKLFF. The CDR3 bases are TGCAGTGCTACTCAACCAGGGGGGAATGAAAAACTGTTTTTT.